This record looks at one TCR beta chain sequence and its context. The sample comes from a study of blood T cell repertoires in COVID-19. Study-wide context: The United States, Italy and Spain were the sources of the acute and convalescent COVID-19 samples. Nucleic acid was either cDNA or gDNA, and it came from T cells, B-cell-depleted T cells, or PBMCs.

This CDR3 has 11 residues. V was pared by 4 bases and J by 4 bases, with 5 bases between. Per the original data handling: Researchers report that nucleated cell counts were estimated from reference gene primer amplification. Data came from immunoSEQ multiplex PCR; TCRdb stores just in-frame clones and leaves some out. V and J calls and clone size are as listed in that table; D and trimming were resolved from the DNA. The sample comprises roughly 50,000 clones, 60% to 80% of which are singletons, and about 20% rests with the top ten. The receptor comes from a human donor with active or convalescent COVID-19. The donor label of this sample is uncertain. The chain has TRBV12-3 or TRBV12-4 and TRBJ2-7; D gene uncertain. The specimen sequenced was peripheral blood. The chain's CDR3 is CASSYKYEQYF. As DNA, the CDR3 is TGTGCCAGCAGTTACAAATACGAGCAGTACTTC.